Sequencing of this T cell receptor (beta chain) was carried out in a study of blood T cell repertoires in COVID-19. Study as a whole: Acute and convalescent COVID-19 samples came from the United States, Italy and Spain.

In the original workflow: Reference gene primer amplification gave estimated nucleated cell counts. The repertoire was sequenced with immunoSEQ multiplex PCR; TCRdb's copy has only in-frame clones and lacks some. D and trimming were read from the DNA, whereas the V and J calls and clone size are those reported in that table. This sample has 120,000 to 150,000 clones, with roughly 89% found just once. The specimen was peripheral blood. The receptor's source is a man aged 30 to 39 with COVID-19, enrolled during active disease.

The CDR3 sequence: CATSDSSGANVLTF. The CDR3 coding sequence is TGTGCCACCAGTGACTCCTCTGGGGCCAACGTCCTGACTTTC. This chain links TRBV24-1 with TRBJ2-6; D is unresolved. The CDR3 runs 14 residues. V lost 4 bases to trimming and J lost 0 bases, with 3 bases between them. Per germline, CDR1 KGHDR and CDR2 SFDVKD.